The present T cell receptor (beta chain) was sequenced within a study of T-cell memory formation after mild COVID-19. Study as a whole: TCR clusters were mostly confined to one donor each.

There are many counts of this clonotype. Its antigen remains unidentified. TCR alpha and TCR beta cDNA libraries carrying sample barcodes and UMIs came from 5'RACE with constant-segment primers. TCRdb reanalysed the 5' RACE reads using MiXCR and keeps one entry per CDR3 protein. Among more than 250,000 distinct CDR3 sequences listed, roughly 18% were seen once. Whole-study results and caveats: While clones contracting from day 15 to 85 were balanced between CD4 and CD8, later expanders leaned CD4+. Cross-reactive memory appears to have joined, as suggested by some responding clones showing up in pre-infection memory.

This CDR3 is built from 18 residues. The V end lost 2 bases, the J end lost 0 bases, and 17 bases lay between the germline ends. Germline V gene data show CDR1 as SGHDN and CDR2 as FVKESK. The clonotype was recovered from a man aged 18 to 29 who had mild COVID-19 (a few samples of this study predate the infection). Cell type and time point are not known. This rearrangement joins TRBV14 to TRBJ2-1; D is unclear. Sequencing was performed on PBMCs or a T cell subset sorted from them (not recorded which). CDR3 in DNA: TGTGCCAGCAGCCAATATACGGGCGGTTCGAGCTCCTACAATGAGCAGTTCTTC. Its translation: CASSQYTGGSSSYNEQFF. The variable domain in full, with the rest retrieved from reference TRBV14 and TRBJ2-1, is EAGVTQFPSHSVIEKGQTVTLRCDPISGHDNLYWYRRVMGKEIKFLLHFVKESKQDESGMPNNRFLAERTGGTYSTLKVQPAELEDSGVYFCASSQYTGGSSSYNEQFFGPGTRLTVL.